This TCR beta chain was recorded in a study of vaccination and CD4 T cells after COVID-19. The overall study: SARS-CoV-2 had been detected by nasal swab PCR in convalescent patients; roughly 10 were mild, one severe.

After removal of 7 bases from V and 7 bases from J, the junction contained 12 bases not matched to a gene. This CDR3 comprises 14 residues. The V gene's germline CDR1 is SGHTA and CDR2 FQGNSA. As to treatment: roughly 10-day PBMC culture with coronavirus spike peptide pools or control peptides (ViraFEST assay). Regarding this clonotype: The target antigen is unknown.

Oncomine TCR Beta short-read sequencing was applied to DNA from cultured CD4+ T cells. From CD4+ T cells that had been cultured, genomic DNA was extracted. TCRdb analysed the PCR reads with MiXCR anew, one entry per CDR3 protein. In the table there are around 14,000 distinct CDR3 sequences, about 50% of which are singletons. The sample consisted of CD4+ T cells from blood, cultured in vitro. The TCR was taken from a human donor who had recovered from COVID-19. J is TRBJ2-7 and V is TRBV7-2, with 8 bases that match TRBD2. The CDR3 protein is CASNNGRDEREQYF. Written as DNA, the CDR3 is TGTGCCAGCAATAACGGGAGGGATGAGCGAGAGCAGTACTTC. Variable domain in full (rest from reference TRBV7-2 and TRBJ2-7): GAGVSQSPSNKVTEKGKDVELRCDPISGHTALYWYRQSLGQGLEFLIYFQGNSAPDKSGLPSDRFSAERTGGSVSTLTIQRTQQEDSAVYLCASNNGRDEREQYFGPGTRLTVT.